The entry below gives a single TCR beta chain sequence along with its context. Its antigen is still unknown. Separate from the roughly 670-subject first cohort, the roughly 120-subject validation cohort was the one that the donors belonged to. The data were taken from a study of cytomegalovirus exposure and HLA in healthy donors. Study findings and constraints: Cytomegalovirus association was assigned to approximately 160 TCR beta chains. Reported performance of the classifier showed diagnosis of cytomegalovirus status with high specificity and sensitivity. Subsequent analysis showed first-cohort TCR clusters tending to co-occur in 95 to 150 validation repertoires.

This CDR3 has 15 amino acids. V was clipped by 6 bases and J by 6 bases, with 19 bases between them. Germline loops: CDR1 MDHEN, CDR2 SYDVKM. Generated by immunoSEQ multiplex PCR, the TCRdb table keeps only in-frame clones and is missing some. The table lists 95,000 to 150,000 clones, roughly 89% of them singletons. Sequencing was done on a sample of PBMCs. The sequence was collected from a woman between 18 and 30 years old in good health and CMV-seronegative. This chain connects TRBV28 to TRBJ2-3, with D possibly TRBD2 on 7 matching bases. The CDR3 bases are TGTGCCAGCAGCCCACCGGGGGCCGGGAGGGATACGCAGTATTTT. Amino acid sequence: CASSPPGAGRDTQYF. Full variable domain (remainder filled in from reference TRBV28 and TRBJ2-3): DVKVTQSSRYLVKRTGEKVFLECVQDMDHENMFWYRQDPGLGLRLIYFSYDVKMKEKGDIPEGYSVSREKKERFSLILESASTNQTSMYLCASSPPGAGRDTQYFGPGTRLTVL.